The source of this T cell receptor beta chain is a study of T-cell reconstitution after alpha-beta-depleted transplantation in children. Study results and limitations: As was reported, about two months after transplant, alpha-beta T cells came from several hundred expanded graft clones.

In its sample, this clonotype was seen many times. What it recognizes is unknown. Preparation of the TCRbeta library used unique molecular identifiers. TCRdb called the PCR reads again in MiXCR, with one record for every CDR3 protein. The sample contains 70,000 or so distinct CDR3 sequences, under 13% of which appear only once. Losses at the gene ends were 5 bases for V and 3 bases for J; bases not matched to a gene: 3. In germline, CDR1 is SGHTA, CDR2 FQGNSA. The CDR3 has 13 residues. The input for sequencing was PBMCs, taken before TCRalphabeta/CD19-depleted stem cell transplant. The clonotype was recovered from a boy aged 10-17 years with acute myeloid leukemia, due to receive a stem cell transplant. The chain links TRBV7-2 to TRBJ2-5, with 7 positions matching TRBD2. The CDR3 region is CASSVLAKETQYF. CDR3 nucleotides: TGTGCCAGCAGCGTACTAGCGAAAGAGACCCAGTACTTC.